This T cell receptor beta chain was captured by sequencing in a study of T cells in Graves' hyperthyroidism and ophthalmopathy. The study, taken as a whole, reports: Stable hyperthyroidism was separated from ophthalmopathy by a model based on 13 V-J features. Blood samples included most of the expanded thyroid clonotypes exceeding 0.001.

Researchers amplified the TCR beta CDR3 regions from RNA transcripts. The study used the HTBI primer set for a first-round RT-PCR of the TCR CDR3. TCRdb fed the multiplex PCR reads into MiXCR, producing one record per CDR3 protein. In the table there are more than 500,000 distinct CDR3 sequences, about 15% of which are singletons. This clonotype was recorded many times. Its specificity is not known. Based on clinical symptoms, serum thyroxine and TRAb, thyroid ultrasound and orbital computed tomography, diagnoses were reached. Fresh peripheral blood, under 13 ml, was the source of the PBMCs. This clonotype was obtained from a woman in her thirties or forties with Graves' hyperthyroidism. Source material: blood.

CDR3 protein: CASNTPGQGDTEAFF. CDR3 nucleotide sequence: TGTGCCAGCAATACTCCGGGACAGGGGGACACTGAAGCTTTCTTT. The chain recombines TRBV28 with TRBJ1-1, with 11 bases aligning to TRBD1. The CDR3 totals 15 residues. The V gene's germline CDR1 is MDHEN and CDR2 SYDVKM. The V segment lost 7 bases and the J segment 3 bases; nucleotides outside the gene matches: 7.